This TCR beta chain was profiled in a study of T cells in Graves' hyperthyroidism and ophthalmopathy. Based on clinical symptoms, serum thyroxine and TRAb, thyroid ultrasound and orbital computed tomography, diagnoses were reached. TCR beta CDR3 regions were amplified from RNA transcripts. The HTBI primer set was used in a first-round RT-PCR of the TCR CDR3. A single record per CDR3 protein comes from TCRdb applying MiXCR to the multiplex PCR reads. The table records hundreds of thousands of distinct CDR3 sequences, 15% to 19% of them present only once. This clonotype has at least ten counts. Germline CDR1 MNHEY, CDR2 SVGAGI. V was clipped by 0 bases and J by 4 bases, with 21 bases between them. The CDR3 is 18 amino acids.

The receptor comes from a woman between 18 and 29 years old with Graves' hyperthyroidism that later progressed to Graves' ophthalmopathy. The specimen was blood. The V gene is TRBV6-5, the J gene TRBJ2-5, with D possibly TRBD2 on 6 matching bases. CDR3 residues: CASSYSILTREQLETQYF. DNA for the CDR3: TGTGCCAGCAGTTACTCGATCCTAACCCGGGAGCAGTTAGAGACCCAGTACTTC.